A selection of T cell receptor beta chains follows, all from one sample in a study of OX40 agonist ivuxolimab in advanced cancers. TCRdb's table, derived via immunoSEQ multiplex PCR, lists solely in-frame clones and lacks some. This sample has over 45,000 clones; about 86% occur once, and the top ten carry 0.8% to 1%. The sequenced sample was CD4+ or CD8+ T cells sorted from blood, obtained in a trial of the OX40 agonist ivuxolimab. These TCRs come from an adult with an advanced solid tumor such as melanoma, head and neck, liver or kidney cancer. Both conserved end residues are part of each CDR3. The order of the fields is D gene, V gene, clone size, J gene, CDR3 DNA, CDR3 protein. D genes are given only for firm matches. A clone size is listed for some rows: how often the clone was seen (once, few, many), or a class if it is expanded.

TRBD2	TRBV27	NA	TRBJ2-1	TGTGCCAGCAGTCTGGCACGGGGACGTACTACCCCCAGCGGGACCGGATATGAGCAGTTCTTC	CASSLARGRTTPSGTGYEQFF
TRBD2	TRBV5-4	NA	TRBJ2-2	TGTGCCAGCAGCTTATTAGTACTAGCGGGGGGCCAGAACACCGGGGAGCTGTTTTTT	CASSLLVLAGGQNTGELFF
TRBD1	TRBV7-6	NA	TRBJ2-7	TGTGCCAGCAGCTATACGACAGGGGCCTACGAGCAGTACTTC	CASSYTTGAYEQYF
NA	TRBV5-1	NA	TRBJ2-7	TGCGCCAGCAGCTTGGGTGGCGGTGGATCCTACGAGCAGTACTTC	CASSLGGGGSYEQYF
NA	TRBV6-1	NA	TRBJ1-5	TGTGCCAGCAATGACAGACACAATCAGCCCCAGCATTTT	CASNDRHNQPQHF
TRBD2	TRBV5-6	NA	TRBJ2-3	TGTGCCAGCAGCTTCGCGGGCGGGGGGAGCACAGATACGCAGTATTTT	CASSFAGGGSTDTQYF
TRBD2	TRBV19	NA	TRBJ2-2	TGTGCCAGTAGTCTTAGCGGGGGGACCGGGGAGCTGTTTTTT	CASSLSGGTGELFF
NA	TRBV5-1	NA	TRBJ1-2	TGCGCCAGCAGCTCCTCCCGACTGAGCTATGGCTACACCTTC	CASSSSRLSYGYTF
NA	TRBV29-1	NA	TRBJ2-1	TGCAGCGTTGATAAGACAGTTCCATCCTACAATGAGCAGTTCTTC	CSVDKTVPSYNEQFF
NA	TRBV7-9	NA	TRBJ2-7	TGTGCCAGCAGCTCCGGACAAGGCATCTCCTACGAGCAGTACTTC	CASSSGQGISYEQYF
NA	TRBV5-6	once	TRBJ1-2	TGTGCCAGCAGCTTGGGTGATCAGGGAAGCTATGGCTACACCTTC	CASSLGDQGSYGYTF
NA	TRBV5-1	NA	TRBJ2-7	TGCGCCAGCAGCCTCCAGACGTCCAGCTACGAGCAGTACTTC	CASSLQTSSYEQYF
TRBD1	TRBV29-1	NA	TRBJ1-2	TGCAGCGTTGCTGGGACAGGGGTCTATGGCTACACCTTC	CSVAGTGVYGYTF
NA	TRBV21-1	NA	TRBJ2-2	TGTGCCAGCAGCAAAGTTCGCAGGGGAGCTAGCGGGGACAACACCGGGGAGCTGTTTTTT	CASSKVRRGASGDNTGELFF
TRBD1	TRBV6-5	NA	TRBJ1-4	TGTGCCAGCAGTTCTTCCGGGACAGGCCTTAATGAAAAACTGTTTTTT	CASSSSGTGLNEKLFF
TRBD1	TRBV5-8	NA	TRBJ2-5	TGTGCCAGCCCTTCAGGACAGGGCCAAGAGACCCAGTACTTC	CASPSGQGQETQYF
NA	TRBV5-4	NA	TRBJ2-3	TGTGCCAGCAGCTTGGTGGCAGGGATGGATACGCAGTATTTT	CASSLVAGMDTQYF
TRBD2	TRBV28	NA	TRBJ2-7	TGTGCCAGCGCGTTGCCCAGCGGGGGCTACGAGCAGTACTTC	CASALPSGGYEQYF
NA	TRBV7-7	NA	TRBJ2-7	TGTGCTAGCAGCCCAATCCTGACACTGATGATCCACGAGCAGTACTTC	CASSPILTLMIHEQYF
NA	TRBV7-9	NA	TRBJ2-5	TGTGCCAGCAGCTCCCACCCGATGGCGGGGGAGACCCAGTACTTC	CASSSHPMAGETQYF
TRBD1	TRBV6-1	NA	TRBJ1-2	TGTGCCAACCGGGACAGGGGGCCTTCCAACTATGGCTACACCTTC	CANRDRGPSNYGYTF
TRBD1	TRBV2	NA	TRBJ2-7	TGTGCCAGCAATCGACAGGGTATGTACGAGCAGTACTTC	CASNRQGMYEQYF
NA	TRBV29-1	NA	TRBJ2-1	TGCAGCGGGGGGCTATACAATGAGCAGTTCTTC	CSGGLYNEQFF
TRBD1	TRBV7-3	NA	TRBJ2-1	TGTGCCAGCAGCTCAGACAGGGGGGCCAATGAGCAGTTCTTC	CASSSDRGANEQFF
NA	TRBV27	NA	TRBJ2-2	TGTGCCAGCAGTTCAGGCCCCCACGGCGGCCCGACCACCGGGGAGCTGTTTTTT	CASSSGPHGGPTTGELFF
NA	TRBV6-5	NA	TRBJ2-3	TGTGCCAGCAGTAAGGGCGGGGCCCGGCCAGATACGCAGTATTTT	CASSKGGARPDTQYF
NA	TRBV6-1	NA	TRBJ2-1	TGTGCCAGCAGTGAGGCCACGGGACCACCGGCCTACAATGAGCAGTTCTTC	CASSEATGPPAYNEQFF
NA	TRBV15	NA	TRBJ2-3	TGTGCCACCAGCAGAGATATCTGGGGATCAGATACGCAGTATTTT	CATSRDIWGSDTQYF
TRBD1	TRBV13	NA	TRBJ1-1	TGTGCCAGCAGCTTGGGACAGGCACATAACACTGAAGCTTTCTTT	CASSLGQAHNTEAFF
TRBD1	TRBV7-9	NA	TRBJ1-2	TGTGCCAGCAGCCTCAGGGGGAGTGAAGGAGTCTACACCTTC	CASSLRGSEGVYTF